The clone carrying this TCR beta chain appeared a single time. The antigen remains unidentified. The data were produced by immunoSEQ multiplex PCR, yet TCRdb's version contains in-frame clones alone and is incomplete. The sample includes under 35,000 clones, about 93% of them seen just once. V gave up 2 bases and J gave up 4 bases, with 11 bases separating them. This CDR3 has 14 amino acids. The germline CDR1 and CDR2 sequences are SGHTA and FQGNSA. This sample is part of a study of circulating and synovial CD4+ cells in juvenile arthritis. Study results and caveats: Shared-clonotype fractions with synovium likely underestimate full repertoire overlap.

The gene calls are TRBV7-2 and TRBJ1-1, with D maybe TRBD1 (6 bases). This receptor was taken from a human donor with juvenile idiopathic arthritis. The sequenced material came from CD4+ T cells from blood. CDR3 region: CASSLQQGRTEAFF. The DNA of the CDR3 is TGTGCCAGCAGCTTACAACAGGGCCGCACTGAAGCTTTCTTT.